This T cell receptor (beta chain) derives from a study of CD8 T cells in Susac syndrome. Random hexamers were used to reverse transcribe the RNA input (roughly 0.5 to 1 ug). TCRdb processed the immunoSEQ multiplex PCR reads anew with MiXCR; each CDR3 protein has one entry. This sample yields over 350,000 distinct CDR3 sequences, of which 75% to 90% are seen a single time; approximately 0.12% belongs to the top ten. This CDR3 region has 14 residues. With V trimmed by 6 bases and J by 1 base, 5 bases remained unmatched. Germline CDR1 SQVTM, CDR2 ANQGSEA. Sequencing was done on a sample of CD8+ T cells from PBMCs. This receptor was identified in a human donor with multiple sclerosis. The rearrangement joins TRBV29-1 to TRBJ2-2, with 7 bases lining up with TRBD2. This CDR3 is CSVTERENTGELFF. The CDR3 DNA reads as TGCAGCGTAACTGAGCGGGAGAACACCGGGGAGCTGTTTTTT.